This T cell receptor (beta chain) was captured in a study of blood T cell repertoires in COVID-19 (TCRdb year 2020). With respect to the entire study: The collaborator samples originated in the United States, Italy and Spain and spanned the acute and convalescent phases of COVID-19. The material from the prospective study consisted of cDNA or gDNA derived from T cells, B-cell-depleted T cells, or PBMCs. Deeply sampled blood TCRbeta repertoires from subjects exposed to, actively infected with, or recovered from COVID-19 were included in the dataset. The repertoires were released in a freely available public database intended as a resource for research on the immune response to SARS-CoV-2. The samples were drawn from two sources: the first 160 participants of the ongoing ImmuneRACE study, and fewer than 1,500 subjects contributed by 6 global collaborators. Nearly every sample came with metadata listing a de-identified subject ID, COVID-19 status, age in years and sex. Where HLA class I and class II types were available, the types were taken from metadata supplied by the sample provider, not from assay-based typing. Study-wide conclusions, independent of this receptor: The quantity of clinical and demographic metadata differed by source and by participant and was supplied without curation.

In regard to this clone: No antigen is known for it. No quality values exist for individual bases; no much larger clone is one base distant.

The immunoSEQ Assay, a bias-controlled multiplex PCR, was used to amplify TCRbeta CDR3 regions from genomic DNA. The published analysis was carried out like this. Within the assay, amplification of reference gene primers was used to estimate how many nucleated cells each sample contained. Sequence reads were collapsed and filtered to measure the absolute abundance of every unique TCRbeta CDR3 rearrangement. For each sample, productive Simpson clonality was calculated as the square root of Simpson's diversity index across productive rearrangements. In TCRdb, the immuneACCESS table is reduced to in-frame sequences with V and J assigned. These tables do not hold every clone; where another copy was compared, an unresolved V gene accounts for under half, and the others remain unexplained. That table furnishes V, J and clone size, whereas the DNA furnished D and trimming. The sample table records 200,000 to 250,000 clones; approximately 87% of these occur just once. Approximately 6% of the sample is held by the ten biggest clonotypes.

A second Seattle source provided samples from volunteer blood donors who had recovered from COVID-19. The collaborating institutions used their own protocols to collect whole blood in K2EDTA tubes. For TCRbeta analysis, collaborator samples were shipped as frozen whole blood, as isolated PBMCs, or as DNA extracted from either sample type. This receptor was taken from a man aged 60 to 75 who had recovered from COVID-19. Sequenced input: peripheral blood.

CDR3 loop: CAVSGGALKETQYF. The nucleotide sequence reads TGTGCCGTCTCCGGCGGGGCCTTGAAGGAGACCCAGTACTTC. This chain joins TRBV6-5 to TRBJ2-5; the D gene is possibly TRBD2, with 6 bases matching. The CDR3 goes from the cysteine to the phenylalanine over 14 residues. Only the CDR3 DNA stays, 42 bases, in frame from base 1. CDR1 MNHEY and CDR2 SVGAGI are derived from the germline V gene. V is shortened by 11 bases, J by 5 bases, and the region joining them spans 21 bases.